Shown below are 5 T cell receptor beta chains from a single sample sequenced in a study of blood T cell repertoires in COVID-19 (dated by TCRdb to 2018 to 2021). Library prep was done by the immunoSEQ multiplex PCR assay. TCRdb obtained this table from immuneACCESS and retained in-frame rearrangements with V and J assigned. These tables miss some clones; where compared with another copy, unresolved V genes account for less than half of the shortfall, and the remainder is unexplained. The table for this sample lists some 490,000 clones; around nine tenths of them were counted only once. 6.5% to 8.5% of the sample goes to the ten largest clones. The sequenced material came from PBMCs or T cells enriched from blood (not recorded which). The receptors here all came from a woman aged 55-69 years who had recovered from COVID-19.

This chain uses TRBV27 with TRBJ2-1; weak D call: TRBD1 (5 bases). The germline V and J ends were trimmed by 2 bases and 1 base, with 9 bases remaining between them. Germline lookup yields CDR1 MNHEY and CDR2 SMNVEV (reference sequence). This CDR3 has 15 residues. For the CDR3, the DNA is TGTGCCAGCAGTTTAAGGGCAGGGTCCTACAATGAGCAGTTCTTC. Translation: CASSLRAGSYNEQFF.

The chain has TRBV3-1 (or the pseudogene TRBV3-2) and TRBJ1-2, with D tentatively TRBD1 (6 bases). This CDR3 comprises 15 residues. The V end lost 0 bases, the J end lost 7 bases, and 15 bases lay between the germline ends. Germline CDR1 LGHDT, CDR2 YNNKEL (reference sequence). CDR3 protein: CASSQDRTVFFGYTF. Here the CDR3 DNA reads TGTGCCAGCAGCCAAGATCGGACAGTTTTTTTTGGCTACACCTTC.

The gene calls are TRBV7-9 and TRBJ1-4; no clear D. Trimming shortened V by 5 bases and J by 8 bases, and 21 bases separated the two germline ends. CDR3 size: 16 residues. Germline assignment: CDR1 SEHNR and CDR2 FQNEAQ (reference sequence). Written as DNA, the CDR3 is TGTGCCAGCAGCCCCGCGGGAGGGCGGCTAGAGGAAAAACTGTTTTTT. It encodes CASSPAGGRLEEKLFF. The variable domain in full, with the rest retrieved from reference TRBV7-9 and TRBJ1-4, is DTGVSQNPRHKITKRGQNVTFRCDPISEHNRLYWYRQTLGQGPEFLTYFQNEAQLEKSRLLSDRFSAERPKGSFSTLEIQRTEQGDSAMYLCASSPAGGRLEEKLFFGSGTQLSVL.

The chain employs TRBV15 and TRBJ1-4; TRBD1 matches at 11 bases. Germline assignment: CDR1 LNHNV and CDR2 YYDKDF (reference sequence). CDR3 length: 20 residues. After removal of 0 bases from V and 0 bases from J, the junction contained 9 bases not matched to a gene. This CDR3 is CATSRDSGTGGGATNEKLFF. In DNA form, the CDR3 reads TGTGCCACCAGCAGAGATTCAGGGACAGGGGGTGGGGCAACTAATGAAAAACTGTTTTTT.

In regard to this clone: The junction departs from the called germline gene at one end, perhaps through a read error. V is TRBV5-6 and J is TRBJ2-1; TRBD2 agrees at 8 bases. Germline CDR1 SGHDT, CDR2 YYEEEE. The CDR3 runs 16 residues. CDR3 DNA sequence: TGTGCCAGCACCTTGGACGTGCGGGGGGCCGTTGGTGAGCAGTTCTTC. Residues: CASTLDVRGAVGEQFF. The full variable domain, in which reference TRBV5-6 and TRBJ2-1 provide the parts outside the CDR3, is DAGVTQSPTHLIKTRGQQVTLRCSPKSGHDTVSWYQQALGQGPQFIFQYYEEEERQRGNFPDRFSGHQFPNYSSELNVNALLLGDSALYLCASTLDVRGAVGEQFFGPGTRLTVL.